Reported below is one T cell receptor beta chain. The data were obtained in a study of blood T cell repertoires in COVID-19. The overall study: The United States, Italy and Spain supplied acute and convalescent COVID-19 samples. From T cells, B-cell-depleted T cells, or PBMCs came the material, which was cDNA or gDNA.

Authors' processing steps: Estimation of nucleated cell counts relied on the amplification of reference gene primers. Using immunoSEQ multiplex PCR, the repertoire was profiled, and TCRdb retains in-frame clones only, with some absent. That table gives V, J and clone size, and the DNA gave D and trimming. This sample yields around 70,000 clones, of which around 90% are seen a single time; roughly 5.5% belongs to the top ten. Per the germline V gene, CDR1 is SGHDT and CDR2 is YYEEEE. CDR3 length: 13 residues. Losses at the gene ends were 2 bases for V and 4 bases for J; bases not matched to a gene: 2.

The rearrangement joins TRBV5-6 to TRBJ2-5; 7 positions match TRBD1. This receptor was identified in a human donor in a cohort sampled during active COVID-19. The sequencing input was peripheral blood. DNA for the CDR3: TGTGCCAGCAGCTTATCAGGGGGAGAGACCCAGTACTTC. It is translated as CASSLSGGETQYF.